Listed below are T cell receptor beta chains from one sample, sequenced in a study of shared T cell receptors in the human thymus. Profiled with immunoSEQ multiplex PCR; TCRdb holds only in-frame clones, not every one. The table has over 650,000 clones, around 87% seen once. These data also formed part of another study, on human thymus T cells.

The sequenced material came from thymocytes. Receptor source: a boy under two years old with a congenital heart defect. The CDR3 runs from the conserved cysteine through the conserved F or W. D genes are given only for firm matches. Clone sizes are given selectively: once, few, many, or a class where the clone is expanded.

D gene | clone size | J gene | V gene | CDR3 length | CDR3 protein | CDR3 DNA
- | - | TRBJ1-3 | TRBV10-3 | 14 | CAISGVSGSDTIYF | TGTGCCATCAGTGGGGTGTCAGGGTCGGACACCATATATTTT
- | - | TRBJ2-7 | TRBV19 | 14 | CASSNRTERGEQYF | TGTGCCAGTAGTAATCGGACAGAGAGGGGCGAGCAGTACTTC
- | - | TRBJ2-6 | TRBV4-1 | 19 | CASSQELAGEGSGANVLTF | TGCGCCAGCAGCCAAGAGCTGGCAGGGGAGGGCTCTGGGGCCAACGTCCTGACTTTC
- | once | TRBJ2-7 | TRBV2 | 15 | CASSRVVQNSYEQYF | TGTGCCAGCAGCCGAGTGGTACAGAACTCCTACGAGCAGTACTTC
- | - | TRBJ1-1 | TRBV28 | 13 | CASSLFTATEAFF | TGTGCCAGCAGTTTGTTCACAGCCACTGAAGCTTTCTTT
- | - | TRBJ2-2 | TRBV7-2 | 16 | CASSLAWTENTGELFF | TGTGCCAGCAGCTTAGCTTGGACAGAGAACACCGGGGAGCTGTTTTTT
- | - | TRBJ1-2 | TRBV5-6 | 14 | CASSPTQGSYGYTF | TGTGCCAGCAGCCCGACGCAGGGGTCCTATGGCTACACCTTC
- | - | TRBJ1-5 | TRBV4-3 | 14 | CASSQETRNQPQHF | TGCGCCAGCAGCCAAGAAACCAGAAATCAGCCCCAGCATTTT
TRBD1 | - | TRBJ1-6 | TRBV7-2 | 16 | CASSLVDRVGHSPLHF | TGTGCCAGCAGCTTAGTGGACAGGGTCGGTCATTCACCCCTCCACTTT
TRBD1 | once | TRBJ1-2 | TRBV29-1 | 14 | CSAGQVLPSYGYTF | TGCAGCGCCGGACAGGTGCTCCCCTCATATGGCTACACCTTC
TRBD2 | - | TRBJ2-7 | TRBV29-1 | 15 | CSVVWTSGEGYEQYF | TGCAGCGTTGTCTGGACTAGCGGGGAAGGCTACGAGCAGTACTTC
TRBD1 | - | TRBJ1-1 | TRBV25-1 | 14 | CASSLDRANTEAFF | TGTGCCAGCAGCTTGGACAGGGCCAACACTGAAGCTTTCTTT
TRBD1 | - | TRBJ1-3 | TRBV6-6 | 15 | CASSGSGQGGNTIYF | TGTGCCAGCTCCGGGTCGGGACAGGGAGGAAACACCATATATTTT
- | - | TRBJ1-5 | TRBV27 | 13 | CASSLRRGQPQHF | TGTGCCAGCAGTTTACGCAGAGGTCAGCCCCAGCATTTT
- | - | TRBJ2-1 | TRBV27 | 13 | CASSGPYSNEQFF | TGTGCCAGCAGTGGCCCTTATTCCAATGAGCAGTTCTTC
TRBD2 | - | TRBJ2-1 | TRBV19 | 18 | CASRGLAGKRKVGNEQFF | TGTGCCAGTCGGGGACTAGCGGGAAAAAGAAAGGTTGGCAATGAGCAGTTCTTC
- | - | TRBJ1-1 | TRBV5-1 | 14 | CASSLDSGEEKAFF | TGCGCCAGCAGCTTGGATTCAGGTGAAGAAAAAGCTTTCTTT
TRBD1 | - | TRBJ2-2 | TRBV10-1 | 18 | CASSARDRVEANTGELFF | TGCGCCAGCAGTGCCCGGGACAGGGTCGAGGCGAACACCGGGGAGCTGTTTTTT
- | few | TRBJ1-3 | TRBV6-5 | 15 | CASSTATGSGNTIYF | TGTGCCAGCAGTACCGCCACAGGCTCTGGAAACACCATATATTTT
- | once | TRBJ2-1 | TRBV11-3 | 16 | CASSLDPQASYNEQFF | TGTGCCAGCAGCTTAGATCCCCAGGCTTCCTACAATGAGCAGTTCTTC
TRBD1 | - | TRBJ1-3 | TRBV27 | 17 | CASSLLPGTVPGNTIYF | TGTGCCAGCAGTTTGCTACCCGGGACAGTTCCTGGAAACACCATATATTTT
- | - | TRBJ2-7 | TRBV20-1 | 11 | CSATRGGGSSF | TGCAGTGCTACCAGGGGTGGCGGGAGTAGCTTC
TRBD1 | - | TRBJ1-5 | TRBV19 | 17 | CASSGTGMGCRNQPQHF | TGTGCCAGTAGCGGGACAGGGATGGGATGCCGCAATCAGCCCCAGCATTTT
- | - | TRBJ2-1 | TRBV10-3 | 15 | CAIRGERSCLREQFF | TGTGCCATCAGGGGAGAGCGATCTTGTCTCCGTGAGCAGTTCTTC
TRBD1 | - | TRBJ2-3 | TRBV29-1 | 17 | CSVGDYGTGQSTDTQYF | TGCAGCGTCGGCGACTACGGGACAGGGCAAAGCACAGATACGCAGTATTTT
- | - | TRBJ1-1 | TRBV19 | 13 | CATRQSMNTEAFF | TGTGCCACCAGACAGTCCATGAACACTGAAGCTTTCTTT
TRBD1 | - | TRBJ1-6 | TRBV27 | 17 | CASSSGTGTGDTSPLHF | TGTGCCAGCAGTTCCGGAACCGGGACAGGGGATACTTCACCCCTCCACTTT
- | - | TRBJ2-5 | TRBV7-9 | 18 | CASSSGQLTVNALETQYF | TGTGCCAGCAGCTCCGGACAGCTAACGGTTAATGCGTTAGAGACCCAGTACTTC
- | - | TRBJ1-2 | TRBV2 | 13 | CASTQRGEGGYTF | TGTGCCAGCACCCAACGGGGGGAGGGAGGCTACACCTTC
TRBD1 | - | TRBJ2-1 | TRBV7-9 | 16 | CASSLVGTGAYNEQFF | TGTGCCAGCAGCTTAGTTGGGACAGGGGCCTACAATGAGCAGTTCTTC
- | - | TRBJ2-7 | TRBV27 | 13 | CASSSGSAYEQYF | TGTGCCAGCAGTAGCGGATCCGCCTACGAGCAGTACTTC
- | - | TRBJ2-1 | TRBV4-3 | 15 | CASSQGGMRVGEQFF | TGCGCCAGCAGCCAGGGTGGAATGAGGGTTGGGGAGCAGTTCTTC
- | once | TRBJ2-2 | TRBV15 | 13 | CATRAIDTGELFF | TGTGCCACCAGGGCCATCGACACCGGGGAGCTGTTTTTT
TRBD1 | - | TRBJ1-1 | TRBV13 | 17 | CASSPRTTGTGNTEAFF | TGTGCCAGCAGCCCAAGGACGACAGGGACAGGGAACACTGAAGCTTTCTTT
- | - | TRBJ2-1 | TRBV2 | 16 | CASRDGLSPYNNEQFF | TGTGCCAGCAGGGATGGACTGAGTCCCTATAACAATGAGCAGTTCTTC
TRBD2 | - | TRBJ2-7 | TRBV5-4 | 14 | CASSFGSGGYEQYF | TGTGCCAGCAGCTTTGGCAGCGGGGGTTACGAGCAGTACTTC
- | - | TRBJ2-7 | TRBV30 | 13 | CAWSVQPAYEQYF | TGTGCCTGGAGTGTACAGCCTGCCTACGAGCAGTACTTC
- | - | TRBJ1-1 | TRBV4-1 | 14 | CASSPLAGNTEAFF | TGCGCCAGCAGCCCTCTGGCAGGGAACACTGAAGCTTTCTTT
TRBD1 | - | TRBJ2-7 | TRBV4-3 | 16 | CASSQVPGQGIYEQYF | TGCGCCAGCAGCCAAGTACCGGGACAGGGGATCTACGAGCAGTACTTC
TRBD1 | - | TRBJ2-5 | TRBV5-1 | 16 | CASSLAGKGAQETQYF | TGCGCCAGCAGCTTGGCCGGTAAGGGGGCACAAGAGACCCAGTACTTC
- | - | TRBJ2-7 | TRBV18 | 13 | CASSPHRAYEQYF | TGTGCCAGCTCACCACACAGAGCCTACGAGCAGTACTTC
- | - | TRBJ1-4 | TRBV4-2 | 18 | CASSQKMGPDSTNEKLFF | TGTGCCAGCAGCCAAAAGATGGGTCCGGACTCAACTAATGAAAAACTGTTTTTT
- | - | TRBJ1-2 | TRBV18 | 17 | CASSDIDDAQTNYGYTF | TGTGCCAGCTCCGATATAGATGACGCACAGACTAACTATGGCTACACCTTC
TRBD1 | - | TRBJ1-1 | TRBV6-5 | 16 | CASSYSGTGDGTEAFF | TGTGCCAGCAGTTACTCCGGGACAGGGGATGGCACTGAAGCTTTCTTT
TRBD1 | - | TRBJ1-2 | TRBV6-4 | 14 | CASSDFGQGYGYTF | TGTGCCAGCAGTGACTTCGGACAGGGTTATGGCTACACCTTC
TRBD1 | - | TRBJ1-2 | TRBV11-3 | 20 | CASSLDAIGAGTDSNYGYTF | TGTGCCAGCAGCTTAGATGCTATTGGGGCCGGGACAGACTCTAACTATGGCTACACCTTC
- | - | TRBJ2-2 | TRBV25-1 | 12 | CASRQGTGELFF | TGTGCCAGCAGACAGGGTACCGGGGAGCTGTTTTTT
TRBD1 | - | TRBJ2-2 | TRBV5-4 | 17 | CASSFRTGSLNTGELFF | TGTGCCAGCAGCTTTAGGACAGGGTCACTGAACACCGGGGAGCTGTTTTTT
TRBD1 | - | TRBJ1-2 | TRBV19 | 13 | CASSMPGQGGYTF | TGTGCCAGTAGTATGCCAGGACAGGGTGGCTACACCTTC
TRBD2 | few | TRBJ2-7 | TRBV15 | 14 | CATSVAGNVDEQYF | TGTGCCACCAGCGTAGCGGGAAACGTCGACGAGCAGTACTTC